The rows below give T cell receptor beta chains drawn from one sample of a study of monozygotic twins with cystic fibrosis. Assay used: immunoSEQ multiplex PCR; TCRdb lists only in-frame clones, some missing. Of 30,000 or so clones listed, more than 55% are singletons. Sequenced input: blood. All receptors come from a girl aged 10 to 17 with cystic fibrosis. Both conserved end residues are part of each CDR3. The D gene is left open where the match is weak. Size is stated for part of the rows, as once, few or many counts, or as a class when the clone is expanded.

d_gene | j_gene | abundance | v_gene | CDR3aa | CDR3nt
- | TRBJ2-5 | - | TRBV25-1 | CASSRETQYF | TGTGCCAGCAGCCGTGAGACCCAGTACTTC
TRBD1 | TRBJ2-1 | - | TRBV15 | CATRWTGVNEQFF | TGTGCCACAAGGTGGACAGGGGTGAATGAGCAGTTCTTC
TRBD1 | TRBJ1-4 | few | TRBV5-1 | CASSMDRSNEKLFF | TGCGCCAGCAGCATGGACAGGTCGAATGAAAAACTGTTTTTT
- | TRBJ1-2 | - | TRBV18 | CASSPPQSLSFGYTF | TGTGCCAGCTCACCACCTCAGAGTCTTTCTTTTGGCTACACCTTC
- | TRBJ1-1 | few | TRBV20-1 | CSVSGRSEAFF | TGCAGTGTTTCCGGACGATCTGAAGCTTTCTTT
- | TRBJ1-5 | - | TRBV4-3 | CASSQVRGPQPQHF | TGCGCCAGCAGCCAGGTACGTGGACCTCAGCCCCAGCATTTT
TRBD1 | TRBJ1-2 | - | TRBV7-2 | CASSLSGGQGAYGYTF | TGTGCCAGCAGCCTGTCCGGCGGCCAGGGGGCCTATGGCTACACCTTC
TRBD1 | TRBJ1-5 | - | TRBV30 | CAWRHPGAGGNQPQHF | TGTGCCTGGAGACACCCGGGCGCAGGGGGTAATCAGCCCCAGCATTTT
- | TRBJ1-2 | - | TRBV28 | CASRDYRDGYTF | TGTGCCAGCAGAGATTACCGGGATGGCTACACCTTC
- | TRBJ1-1 | - | TRBV4-1 | CASSPRDGRDTEAFF | TGCGCCAGCAGCCCCCGGGACGGACGAGACACTGAAGCTTTCTTT
- | TRBJ1-1 | few | TRBV7-9 | CASSLSGNTEAFF | TGTGCCAGCAGCTTAAGCGGGAACACTGAAGCTTTCTTT
TRBD2 | TRBJ2-1 | - | TRBV19 | CASSSSGSYNEQFF | TGTGCCAGTAGTTCTAGCGGTTCCTACAATGAGCAGTTCTTC
- | TRBJ1-1 | - | TRBV6-5 | CASSYGAEAFF | TGTGCCAGCAGTTACGGGGCTGAAGCTTTCTTT
TRBD2 | TRBJ2-3 | once | TRBV5-6 | CASSGGTSVDTQYF | TGTGCCAGCAGCGGCGGGACTAGCGTAGATACGCAGTATTTT
- | TRBJ1-1 | few | TRBV11-2 | CASSLGITEAFF | TGTGCCAGCAGCTTGGGGATCACTGAAGCTTTCTTT
- | TRBJ1-1 | - | TRBV5-4 | CASSSGLIQGAFF | TGTGCCAGCAGCTCTGGACTCATCCAAGGAGCTTTCTTT
- | TRBJ1-1 | - | TRBV4-3 | CASSRTGISEAFF | TGCGCCAGCAGCCGAACAGGGATTTCTGAAGCTTTCTTT
- | TRBJ2-4 | - | TRBV7-9 | CASSHTLRAKNIQYF | TGTGCCAGCAGCCACACCCTTAGAGCCAAAAACATTCAGTACTTC